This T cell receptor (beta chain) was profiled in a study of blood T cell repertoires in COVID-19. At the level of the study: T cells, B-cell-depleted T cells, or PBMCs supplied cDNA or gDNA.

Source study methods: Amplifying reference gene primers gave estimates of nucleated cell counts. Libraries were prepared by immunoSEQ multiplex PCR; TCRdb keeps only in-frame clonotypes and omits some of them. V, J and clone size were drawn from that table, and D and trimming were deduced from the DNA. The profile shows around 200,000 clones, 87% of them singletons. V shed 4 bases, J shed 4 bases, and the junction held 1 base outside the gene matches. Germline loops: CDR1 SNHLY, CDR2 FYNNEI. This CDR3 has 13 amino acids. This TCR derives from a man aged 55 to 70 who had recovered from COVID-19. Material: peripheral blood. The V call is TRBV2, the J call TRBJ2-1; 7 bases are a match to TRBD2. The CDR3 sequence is CASSGLAYNEQFF. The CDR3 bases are TGTGCCAGCAGTGGACTAGCTTACAATGAGCAGTTCTTC. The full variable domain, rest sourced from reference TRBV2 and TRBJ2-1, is EPEVTQTPSHQVTQMGQEVILRCVPISNHLYFYWYRQILGQKVEFLVSFYNNEISEKSEIFDDQFSVERPDGSNFTLKIRSTKLEDSAMYFCASSGLAYNEQFFGPGTRLTVL.